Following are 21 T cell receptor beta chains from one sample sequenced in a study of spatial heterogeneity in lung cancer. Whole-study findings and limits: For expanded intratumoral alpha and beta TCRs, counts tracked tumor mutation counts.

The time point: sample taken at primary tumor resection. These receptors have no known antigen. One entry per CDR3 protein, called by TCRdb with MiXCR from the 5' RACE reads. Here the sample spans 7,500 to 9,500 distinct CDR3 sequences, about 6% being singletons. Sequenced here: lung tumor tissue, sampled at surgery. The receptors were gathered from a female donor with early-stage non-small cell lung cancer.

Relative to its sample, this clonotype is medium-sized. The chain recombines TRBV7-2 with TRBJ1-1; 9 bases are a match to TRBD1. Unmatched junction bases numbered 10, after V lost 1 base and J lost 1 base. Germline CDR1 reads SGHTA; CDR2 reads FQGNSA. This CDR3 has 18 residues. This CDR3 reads CASSLDLDRGYENTEAFF. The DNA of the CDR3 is TGTGCCAGCAGCTTAGATTTGGACAGGGGTTATGAGAACACTGAAGCTTTCTTT. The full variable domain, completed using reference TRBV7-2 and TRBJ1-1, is GAGVSQSPSNKVTEKGKDVELRCDPISGHTALYWYRQSLGQGLEFLIYFQGNSAPDKSGLPSDRFSAERTGGSVSTLTIQRTQQEDSAVYLCASSLDLDRGYENTEAFFGQGTRLTVV.

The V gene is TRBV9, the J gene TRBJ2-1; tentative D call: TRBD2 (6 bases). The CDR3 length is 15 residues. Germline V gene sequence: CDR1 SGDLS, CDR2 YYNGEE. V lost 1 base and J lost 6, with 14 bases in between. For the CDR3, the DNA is TGTGCCAGCAGCGTACTGGCGGGAACGGGCAATGAGCAGTTCTTC. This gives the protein CASSVLAGTGNEQFF.

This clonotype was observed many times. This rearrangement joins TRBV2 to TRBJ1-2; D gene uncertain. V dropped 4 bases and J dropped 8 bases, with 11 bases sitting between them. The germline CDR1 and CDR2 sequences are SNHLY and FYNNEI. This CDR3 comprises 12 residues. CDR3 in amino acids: CASSARAEGYTF. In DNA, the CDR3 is TGTGCCAGCAGTGCAAGGGCTGAGGGCTACACCTTC.

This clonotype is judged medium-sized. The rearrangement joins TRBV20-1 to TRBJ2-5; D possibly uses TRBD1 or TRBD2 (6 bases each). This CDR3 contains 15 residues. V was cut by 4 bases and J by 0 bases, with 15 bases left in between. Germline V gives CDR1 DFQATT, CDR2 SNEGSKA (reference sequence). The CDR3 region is CSATSEGGYQETQYF. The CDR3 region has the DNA TGCAGTGCTACCTCAGAAGGGGGGTACCAAGAGACCCAGTACTTC.

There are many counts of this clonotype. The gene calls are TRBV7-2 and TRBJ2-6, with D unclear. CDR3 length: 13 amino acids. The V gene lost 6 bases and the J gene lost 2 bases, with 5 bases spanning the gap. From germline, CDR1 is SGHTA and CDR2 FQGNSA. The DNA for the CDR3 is TGTGCCAGCAGAAGGGCTGGGGCCAACGTCCTGACTTTC. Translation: CASRRAGANVLTF.

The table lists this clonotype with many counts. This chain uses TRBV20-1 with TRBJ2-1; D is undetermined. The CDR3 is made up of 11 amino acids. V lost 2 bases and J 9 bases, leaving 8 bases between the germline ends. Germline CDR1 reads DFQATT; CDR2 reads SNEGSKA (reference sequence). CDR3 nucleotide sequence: TGCAGTGCTAGAACCCTAATTGAGCAGTTCTTC. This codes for CSARTLIEQFF.

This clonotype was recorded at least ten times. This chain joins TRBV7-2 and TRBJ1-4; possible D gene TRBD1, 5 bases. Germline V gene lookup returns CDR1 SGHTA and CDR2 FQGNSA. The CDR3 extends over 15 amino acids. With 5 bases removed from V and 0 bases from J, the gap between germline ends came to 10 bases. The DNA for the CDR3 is TGTGCCAGCAGCGTCGGGGACGCAACTAATGAAAAACTGTTTTTT. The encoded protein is CASSVGDATNEKLFF.

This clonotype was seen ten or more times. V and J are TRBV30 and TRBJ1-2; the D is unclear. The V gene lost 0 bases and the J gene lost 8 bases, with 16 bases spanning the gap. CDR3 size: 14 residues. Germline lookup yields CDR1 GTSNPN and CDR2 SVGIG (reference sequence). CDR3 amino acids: CAWSVGLAGSGYTF. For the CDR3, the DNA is TGTGCCTGGAGTGTCGGTTTGGCGGGGAGCGGCTACACCTTC.

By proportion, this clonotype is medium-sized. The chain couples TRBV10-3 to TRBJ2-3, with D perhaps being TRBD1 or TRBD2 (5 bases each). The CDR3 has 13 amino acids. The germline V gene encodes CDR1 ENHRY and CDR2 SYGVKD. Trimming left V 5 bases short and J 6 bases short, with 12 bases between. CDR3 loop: CAISPHGGDTQYF. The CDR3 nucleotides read TGTGCCATCAGTCCGCATGGGGGTGATACGCAGTATTTT.

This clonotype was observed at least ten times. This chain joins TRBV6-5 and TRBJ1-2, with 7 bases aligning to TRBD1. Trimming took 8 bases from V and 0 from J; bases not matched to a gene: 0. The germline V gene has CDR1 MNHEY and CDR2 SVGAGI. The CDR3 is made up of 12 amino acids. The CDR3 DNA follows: TGTGCCAGCGGGACAGCTAACTATGGCTACACCTTC. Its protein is CASGTANYGYTF.

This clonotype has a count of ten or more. CDR3 nucleotide sequence: TGTGCCAGCAGCGCCCACACCTCCCTCGGAACTGAAGCTTTCTTT. Protein sequence: CASSAHTSLGTEAFF. The J gene is TRBJ1-1, the V gene TRBV7-9; D is ambiguous. The germline V gene has CDR1 SEHNR and CDR2 FQNEAQ (reference sequence). This CDR3 is built from 15 residues. V gave up 5 bases and J gave up 5 bases, with 18 bases separating them.

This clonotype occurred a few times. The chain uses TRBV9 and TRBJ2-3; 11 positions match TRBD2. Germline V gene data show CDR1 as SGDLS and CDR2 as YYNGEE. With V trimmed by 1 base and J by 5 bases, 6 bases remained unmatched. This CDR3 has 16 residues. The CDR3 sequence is CASSVLAGGEGDTQYF. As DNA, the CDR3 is TGTGCCAGCAGCGTACTAGCGGGAGGTGAAGGAGATACGCAGTATTTT.

CDR3 DNA sequence: TGTGCCAGCAGCCCACAACCAGGAAGCAATCAGCCCCAGCATTTT. This translates into CASSPQPGSNQPQHF. This chain links TRBV7-2 with TRBJ1-5, with D unresolved. This CDR3 comprises 15 residues. Trimming stripped 5 bases from V and 1 base from J, with 12 bases between. CDR1 and CDR2 (germline): SGHTA, FQGNSA.

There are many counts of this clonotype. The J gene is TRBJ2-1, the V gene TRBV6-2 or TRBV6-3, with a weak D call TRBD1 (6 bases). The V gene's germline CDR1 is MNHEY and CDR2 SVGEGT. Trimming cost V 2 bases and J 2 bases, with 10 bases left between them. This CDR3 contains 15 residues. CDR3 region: CASSYLSGAYNEQFF. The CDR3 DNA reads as TGTGCCAGCAGTTACCTTTCAGGGGCCTACAATGAGCAGTTCTTC.

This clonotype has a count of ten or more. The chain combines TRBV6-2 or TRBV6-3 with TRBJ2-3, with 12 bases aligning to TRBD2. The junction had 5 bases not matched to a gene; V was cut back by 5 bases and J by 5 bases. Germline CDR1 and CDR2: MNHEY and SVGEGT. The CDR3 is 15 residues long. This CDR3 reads CASSILAGGQDTQYF. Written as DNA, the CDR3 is TGTGCCAGCAGTATACTAGCGGGAGGTCAAGATACGCAGTATTTT.

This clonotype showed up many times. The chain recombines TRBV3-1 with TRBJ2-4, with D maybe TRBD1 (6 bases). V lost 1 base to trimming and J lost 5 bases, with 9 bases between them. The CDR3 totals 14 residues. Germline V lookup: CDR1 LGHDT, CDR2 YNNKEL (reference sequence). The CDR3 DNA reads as TGTGCCAGCAGCCAAGCGGACAGACAAAACATTCAGTACTTC. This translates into CASSQADRQNIQYF.

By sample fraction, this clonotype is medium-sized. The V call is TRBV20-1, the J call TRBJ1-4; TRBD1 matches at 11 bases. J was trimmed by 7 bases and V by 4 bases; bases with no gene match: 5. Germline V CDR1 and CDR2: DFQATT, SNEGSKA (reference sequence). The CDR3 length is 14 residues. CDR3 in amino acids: CSAKKDRGPEKLFF. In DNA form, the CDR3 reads TGCAGTGCTAAGAAGGACAGGGGGCCTGAAAAACTGTTTTTT.

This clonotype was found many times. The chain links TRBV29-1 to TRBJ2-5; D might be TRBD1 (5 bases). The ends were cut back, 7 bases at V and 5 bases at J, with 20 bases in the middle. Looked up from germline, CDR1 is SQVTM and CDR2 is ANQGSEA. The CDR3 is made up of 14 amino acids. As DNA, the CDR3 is TGCAGCGGAAAAAGGCAGGGCGGATCGGAGACCCAGTACTTC. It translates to CSGKRQGGSETQYF.

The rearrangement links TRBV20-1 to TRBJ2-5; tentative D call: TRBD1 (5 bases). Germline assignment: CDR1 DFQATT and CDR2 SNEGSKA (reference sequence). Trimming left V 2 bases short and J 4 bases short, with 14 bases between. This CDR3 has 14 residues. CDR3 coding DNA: TGCAGTGCTAGACCTCCCTCCCAGGGAGAGACCCAGTACTTC. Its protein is CSARPPSQGETQYF.

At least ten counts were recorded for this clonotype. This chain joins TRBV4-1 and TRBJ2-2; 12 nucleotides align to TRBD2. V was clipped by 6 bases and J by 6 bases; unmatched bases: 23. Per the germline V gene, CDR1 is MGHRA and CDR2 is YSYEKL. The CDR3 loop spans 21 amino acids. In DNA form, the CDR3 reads TGCGCCAGCAGGGCCCCCCTCTTCGGACTAGCGGGGCTTAAGGGACCCGGGGAGCTGTTTTTT. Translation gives CASRAPLFGLAGLKGPGELFF.

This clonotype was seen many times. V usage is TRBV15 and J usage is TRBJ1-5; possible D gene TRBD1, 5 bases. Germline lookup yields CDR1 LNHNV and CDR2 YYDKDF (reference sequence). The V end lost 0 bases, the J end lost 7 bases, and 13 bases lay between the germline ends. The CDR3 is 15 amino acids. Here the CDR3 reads CATSRDPQGGQPQHF. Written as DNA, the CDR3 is TGTGCCACCAGCAGAGATCCCCAGGGAGGACAGCCCCAGCATTTT.